The rows below give T cell receptor beta chains drawn from one sample of a study of CD8 T cells in Susac syndrome. From the immunoSEQ multiplex PCR reads, TCRdb called clonotypes with MiXCR, one entry per CDR3 protein. The sample has around 190,000 distinct CDR3 sequences, 85% to 95% seen once. The sequenced sample was CD4+ T cells from PBMCs. These receptors were collected from a human donor in good health. Both conserved end residues are part of each CDR3. The order of the fields is D gene, V gene, J gene, clone size, CDR3 DNA, CDR3 protein. The D gene is left open where the match is weak. Expanded clones get a size class; other rows say once, few or many, or leave the size out.

>TRBD2|TRBV20-1|TRBJ2-3|.
TGCAGTGCTGTACTAGCGCCCACAGATACGCAGTATTTT
CSAVLAPTDTQYF
>.|TRBV30|TRBJ2-1|.
TGTGCCTGGAGTCCTCCCCAGGCTAGCCGAAGAGGCAATGAGCAGTTCTTC
CAWSPPQASRRGNEQFF
>TRBD2|TRBV20-1|TRBJ2-2|.
TGCAGTGCTAGGGACGGGAGGGGAACCGGGGAGCTGTTTTTT
CSARDGRGTGELFF
>.|TRBV25-1|TRBJ2-6|.
TGTGCCAGCAGTTTACAGGGTTCTGGGGCCAACGTCCTGACTTTC
CASSLQGSGANVLTF
>TRBD1|TRBV20-1|TRBJ2-3|.
TGCAGTGCGAGAGCCCTGACAGGGGGGCTTGAGTATTTT
CSARALTGGLEYF
>TRBD2|TRBV29-1|TRBJ2-1|once
TGCAGCGTTACGCGGAGCGGGAGGGCCTACAATGAGCAGTTCTTC
CSVTRSGRAYNEQFF
>.|TRBV12-3/TRBV12-4|TRBJ2-1|.
TGTGCCAGCAGTTTCGACTCCGGGACCCTAGGGGACAATGAGCAGTTCTTC
CASSFDSGTLGDNEQFF
>TRBD2|TRBV11-2|TRBJ2-1|.
TGTGCCAGCAGCCGGGAACTAGCGAGCAATGAGCAGTTCTTC
CASSRELASNEQFF
>.|TRBV18|TRBJ2-3|few
TGTGCCAGCTCACTAGCGACGAGCACAGATACGCAGTATTTT
CASSLATSTDTQYF
>.|TRBV2|TRBJ2-4|.
TGTGCCAGCAGTGCCGGACAGCTAGCCAAAAACATTCAGTACTTC
CASSAGQLAKNIQYF
>.|TRBV11-2|TRBJ2-6|once
TGTGCCAGCAGCTTCCCAGGGGCCGGGGCCAACGTCCTGACTTTC
CASSFPGAGANVLTF
>.|TRBV14|TRBJ1-1|.
TGTGCCAGCAGCCAACTTACTGTATCCATGGGAGCTTTCTTT
CASSQLTVSMGAFF
>.|TRBV4-3|TRBJ1-2|.
TGCGCCAGCAGCCAAGATTCGTGGGACGGCTACACCTTC
CASSQDSWDGYTF
>.|TRBV3-1|TRBJ1-1|.
TGTGCCAGCAGCCAAGATTCGGTTCCTGAAGCTTTCTTT
CASSQDSVPEAFF
>.|TRBV6-5|TRBJ2-5|once
TGTGCCAGCAGTTATGACAGGACAAGGGAGACCCAGTACTTC
CASSYDRTRETQYF
>.|TRBV12-3/TRBV12-4|TRBJ2-3|.
TGTGCCAGCACTTCTAGCGCCCTTCAGGATACGCAGTATTTT
CASTSSALQDTQYF
>.|TRBV19|TRBJ2-7|.
TGTGCCAGTAGTACCCAGGGACAAGACGAGCAGTACTTC
CASSTQGQDEQYF
>.|TRBV5-6|TRBJ2-7|.
TGTGCCAGCAGTGCCTCAGGGTTCCAGTACTTC
CASSASGFQYF